Reported below is one TCR beta chain. These data are taken from a study of cytomegalovirus exposure and HLA in healthy donors. The germline V gene has CDR1 MGHRA and CDR2 YSYEKL. V lost 1 base, J lost 0 bases, and 6 bases lay in between. The CDR3 spans 14 residues. This PCR relied on a set of 60 Vbeta primers and 13 Jbeta primers. Sequencing used immunoSEQ multiplex PCR; TCRdb keeps in-frame clones, though not all of them. The table shows 200,000 or so clones, with roughly 80% occurring only once. The specimen was PBMCs. This chain links TRBV4-1 with TRBJ1-1; no clear D. The sequence was collected from a man aged 25-40 years in good health and CMV-seronegative. The CDR3 loop reads CASSQVGLNTEAFF. CDR3 coding DNA: TGCGCCAGCAGCCAAGTGGGCTTGAACACTGAAGCTTTCTTT.